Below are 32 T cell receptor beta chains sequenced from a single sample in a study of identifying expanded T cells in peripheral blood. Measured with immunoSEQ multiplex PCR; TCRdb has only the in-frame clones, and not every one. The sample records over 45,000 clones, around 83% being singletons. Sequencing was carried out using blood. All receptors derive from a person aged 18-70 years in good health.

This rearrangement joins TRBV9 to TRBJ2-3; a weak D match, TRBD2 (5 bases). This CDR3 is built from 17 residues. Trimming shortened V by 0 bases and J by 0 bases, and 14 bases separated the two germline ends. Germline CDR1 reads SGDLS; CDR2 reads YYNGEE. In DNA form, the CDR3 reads TGTGCCAGCAGCGTAGGGGGTAGACTACCTAGCACAGATACGCAGTATTTT. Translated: CASSVGGRLPSTDTQYF.

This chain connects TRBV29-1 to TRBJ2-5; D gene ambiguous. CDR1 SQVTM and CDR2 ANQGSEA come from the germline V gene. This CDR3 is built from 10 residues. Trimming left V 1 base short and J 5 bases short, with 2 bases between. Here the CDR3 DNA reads TGCAGCGTTGAAGGTGAGACCCAGTACTTC. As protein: CSVEGETQYF. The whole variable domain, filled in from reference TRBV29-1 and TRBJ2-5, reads SAVISQKPSRDICQRGTSLTIQCQVDSQVTMMFWYRQQPGQSLTLIATANQGSEATYESGFVIDKFPISRPNLTFSTLTVSNMSPEDSSIYLCSVEGETQYFGPGTRLLVL.

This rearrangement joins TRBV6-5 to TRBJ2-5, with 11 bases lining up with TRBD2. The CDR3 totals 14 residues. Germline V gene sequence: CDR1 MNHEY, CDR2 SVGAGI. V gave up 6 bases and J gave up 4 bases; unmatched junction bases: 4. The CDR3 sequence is CASSPLAGAETQYF. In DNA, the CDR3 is TGTGCCAGCAGCCCACTAGCGGGGGCAGAGACCCAGTACTTC.

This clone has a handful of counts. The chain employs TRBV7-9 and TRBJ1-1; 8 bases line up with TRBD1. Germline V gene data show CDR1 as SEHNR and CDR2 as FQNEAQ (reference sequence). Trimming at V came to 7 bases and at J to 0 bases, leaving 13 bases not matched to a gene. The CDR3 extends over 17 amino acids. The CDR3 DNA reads TGTGCCAGCACCAATCACGATAGGACAGGGATGAACACTGAAGCTTTCTTT. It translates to CASTNHDRTGMNTEAFF.

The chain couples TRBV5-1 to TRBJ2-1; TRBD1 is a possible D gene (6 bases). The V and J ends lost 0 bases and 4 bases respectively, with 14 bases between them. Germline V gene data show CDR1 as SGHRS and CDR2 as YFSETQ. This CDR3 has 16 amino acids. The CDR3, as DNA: TGCGCCAGCAGCTTGGAGGGATCAGGGGAGTACAATGAGCAGTTCTTC. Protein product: CASSLEGSGEYNEQFF.

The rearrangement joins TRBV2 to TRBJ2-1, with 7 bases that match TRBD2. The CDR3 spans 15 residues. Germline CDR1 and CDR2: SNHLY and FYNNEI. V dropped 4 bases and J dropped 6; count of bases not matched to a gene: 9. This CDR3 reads CASSGRRAGFNEQFF. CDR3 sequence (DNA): TGTGCCAGCAGTGGGCGCCGAGCGGGGTTCAATGAGCAGTTCTTC.

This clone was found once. The CDR3 nucleotides read TGTGCCAGCAGCCCGTCCGGGAGGGCCGGGGAGCTGTTTTTT. This translates into CASSPSGRAGELFF. The chain recombines TRBV5-6 with TRBJ2-2; 8 bases agree with TRBD2. This CDR3 region has 14 residues. Germline V CDR1 and CDR2: SGHDT, YYEEEE. V dropped 4 bases and J dropped 6; count of bases not matched to a gene: 5.

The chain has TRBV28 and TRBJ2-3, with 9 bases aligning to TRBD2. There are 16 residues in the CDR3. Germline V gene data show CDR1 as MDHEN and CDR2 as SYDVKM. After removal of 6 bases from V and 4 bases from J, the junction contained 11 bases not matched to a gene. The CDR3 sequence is CASRPPGLAGSDTQYF. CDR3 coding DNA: TGTGCCAGCAGACCACCGGGGCTAGCGGGATCAGATACGCAGTATTTT. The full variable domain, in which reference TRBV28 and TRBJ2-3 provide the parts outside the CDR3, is DVKVTQSSRYLVKRTGEKVFLECVQDMDHENMFWYRQDPGLGLRLIYFSYDVKMKEKGDIPEGYSVSREKKERFSLILESASTNQTSMYLCASRPPGLAGSDTQYFGPGTRLTVL.

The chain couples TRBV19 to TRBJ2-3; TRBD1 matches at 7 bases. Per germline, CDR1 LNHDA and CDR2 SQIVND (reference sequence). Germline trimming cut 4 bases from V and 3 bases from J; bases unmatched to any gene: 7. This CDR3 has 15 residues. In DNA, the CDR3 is TGTGCCAGTAGTAGCAGGGGGTCCTCGACAGATACGCAGTATTTT. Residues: CASSSRGSSTDTQYF.

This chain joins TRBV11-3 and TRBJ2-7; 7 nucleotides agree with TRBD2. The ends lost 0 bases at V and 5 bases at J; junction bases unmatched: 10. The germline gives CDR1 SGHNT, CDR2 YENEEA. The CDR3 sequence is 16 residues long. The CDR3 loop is CASSLDSRGRGDEQYF. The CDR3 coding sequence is TGTGCCAGCAGCTTAGATTCTCGCGGGAGAGGTGACGAGCAGTACTTC.

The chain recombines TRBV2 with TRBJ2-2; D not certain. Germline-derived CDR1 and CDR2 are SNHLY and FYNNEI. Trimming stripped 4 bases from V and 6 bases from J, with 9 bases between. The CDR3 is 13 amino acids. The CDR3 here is CASSASRSGELFF. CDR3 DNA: TGTGCCAGCAGTGCGTCCCGCTCCGGGGAGCTGTTTTTT.

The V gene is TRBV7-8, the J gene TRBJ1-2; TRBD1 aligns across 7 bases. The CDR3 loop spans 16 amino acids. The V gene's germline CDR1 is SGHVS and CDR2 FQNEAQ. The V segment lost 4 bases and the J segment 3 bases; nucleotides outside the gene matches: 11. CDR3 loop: CASSSAGTANYYGYTF. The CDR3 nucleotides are TGTGCCAGCAGCTCCGCCGGGACAGCCAACTACTATGGCTACACCTTC.

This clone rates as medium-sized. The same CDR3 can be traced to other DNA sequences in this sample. CDR3 protein: CASSSVQGLNTEAFF. The CDR3 nucleotides read TGCGCCAGCAGCTCAGTACAGGGACTGAACACTGAAGCTTTCTTT. The rearrangement joins TRBV5-1 to TRBJ1-1; a possible D gene is TRBD1 (6 bases). CDR3 size: 15 residues. Germline-derived CDR1 and CDR2 are SGHRS and YFSETQ. V lost 3 bases, J lost 0 bases, and 12 bases lay in between.

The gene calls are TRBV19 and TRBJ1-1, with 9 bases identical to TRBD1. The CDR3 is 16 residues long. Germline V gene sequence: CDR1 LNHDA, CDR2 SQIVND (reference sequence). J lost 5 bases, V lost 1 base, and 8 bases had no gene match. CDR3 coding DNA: TGTGCCAGTAGTATAGGTAAAGGGACAGGGAGGACTGAAGCTTTCTTT. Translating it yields CASSIGKGTGRTEAFF.

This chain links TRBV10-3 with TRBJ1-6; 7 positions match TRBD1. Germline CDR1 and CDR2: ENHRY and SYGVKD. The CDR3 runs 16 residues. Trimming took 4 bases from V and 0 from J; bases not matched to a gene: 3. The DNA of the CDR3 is TGTGCCATCAGTGTGGGACAGAGCTCCTATAATTCACCCCTCCACTTT. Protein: CAISVGQSSYNSPLHF.

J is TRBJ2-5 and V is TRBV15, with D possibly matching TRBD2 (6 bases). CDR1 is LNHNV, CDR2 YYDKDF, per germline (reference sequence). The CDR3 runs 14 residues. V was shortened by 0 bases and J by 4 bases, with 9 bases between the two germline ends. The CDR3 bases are TGTGCCACCAGCAGAGATCCAGCGGGAGAGACCCAGTACTTC. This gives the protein CATSRDPAGETQYF.

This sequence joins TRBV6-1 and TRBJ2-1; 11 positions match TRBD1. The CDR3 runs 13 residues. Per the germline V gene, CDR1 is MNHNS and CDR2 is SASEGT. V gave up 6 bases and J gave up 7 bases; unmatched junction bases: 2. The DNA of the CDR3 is TGTGCCAGCAGGGGGACAGGGGGGAATGAGCAGTTCTTC. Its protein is CASRGTGGNEQFF.

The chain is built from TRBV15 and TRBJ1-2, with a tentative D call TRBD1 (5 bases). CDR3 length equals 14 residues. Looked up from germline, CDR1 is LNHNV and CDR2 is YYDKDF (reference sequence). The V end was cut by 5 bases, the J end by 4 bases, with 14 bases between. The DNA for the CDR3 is TGTGCCACCAGCGACAGCCAGTCAGTCTATGGCTACACCTTC. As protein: CATSDSQSVYGYTF.

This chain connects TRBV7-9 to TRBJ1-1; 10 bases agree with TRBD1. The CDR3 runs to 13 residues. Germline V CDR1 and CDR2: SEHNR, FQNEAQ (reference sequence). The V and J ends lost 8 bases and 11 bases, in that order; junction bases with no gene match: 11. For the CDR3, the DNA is TGTGCCAGCCTTGGCGACAGGGGGCTCTTGGCTTTCTTT. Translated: CASLGDRGLLAFF.

The CDR3 spells CASSLSFSDQPQHF. Written as DNA, the CDR3 is TGTGCCAGCAGCTTAAGTTTCTCGGATCAGCCCCAGCATTTT. The V and J genes are TRBV7-8 and TRBJ1-5, with D uncertain. Deletions cut 2 bases from V and 5 bases from J, with 10 bases between. The CDR3 is made up of 14 amino acids. Germline V lookup: CDR1 SGHVS, CDR2 FQNEAQ.

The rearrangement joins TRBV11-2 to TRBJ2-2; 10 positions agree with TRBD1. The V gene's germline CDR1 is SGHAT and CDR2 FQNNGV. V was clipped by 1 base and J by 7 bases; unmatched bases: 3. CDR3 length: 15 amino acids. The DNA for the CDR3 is TGTGCCAGCAGCTTAGTAGGGACAGGGGACGGGGAGCTGTTTTTT. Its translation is CASSLVGTGDGELFF.

DNA for the CDR3: TGTGCCAGCAGCCTAATAGCGGGGAGCACCGGGGAGCTGTTTTTT. Translated: CASSLIAGSTGELFF. The chain carries TRBV7-9 and TRBJ2-2, with 8 bases matching TRBD2. Per the germline V gene, CDR1 is SEHNR and CDR2 is FQNEAQ (reference sequence). V shed 5 bases, J shed 4 bases, and the junction held 6 bases outside the gene matches. The length of the CDR3 is 15 residues.

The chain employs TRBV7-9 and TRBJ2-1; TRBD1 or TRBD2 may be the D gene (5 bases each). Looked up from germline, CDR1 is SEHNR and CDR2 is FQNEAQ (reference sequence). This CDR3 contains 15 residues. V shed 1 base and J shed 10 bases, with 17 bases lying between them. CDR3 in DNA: TGTGCCAGCAGCTTAGATGGGGGAGTCAGTAAGGAGCAGTTCTTC. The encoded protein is CASSLDGGVSKEQFF.

CDR3 nucleotide sequence: TGCGCCAGCAGCGAAAGACAGGGGAACTTCCTCTCTGGAAACACCATATATTTT. Translating gives CASSERQGNFLSGNTIYF. The rearrangement joins TRBV5-1 to TRBJ1-3; TRBD1 matches at 8 bases. This CDR3 is 18 amino acids long. Looked up from germline, CDR1 is SGHRS and CDR2 is YFSETQ. V lost 4 bases to trimming and J lost 0 bases; unmatched junction nucleotides: 12.

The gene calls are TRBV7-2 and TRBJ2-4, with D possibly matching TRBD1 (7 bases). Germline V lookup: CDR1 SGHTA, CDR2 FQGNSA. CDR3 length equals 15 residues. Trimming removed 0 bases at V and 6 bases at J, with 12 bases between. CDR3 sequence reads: CASSLASGGGNIQYF. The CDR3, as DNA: TGTGCCAGCAGCTTAGCGTCAGGGGGAGGAAACATTCAGTACTTC.

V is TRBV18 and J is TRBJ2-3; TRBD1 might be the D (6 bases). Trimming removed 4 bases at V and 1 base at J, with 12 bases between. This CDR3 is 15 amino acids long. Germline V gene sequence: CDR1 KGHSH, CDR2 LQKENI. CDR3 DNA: TGTGCCAGCTCACGACAGGTGAGGGGCACAGATACGCAGTATTTT. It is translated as CASSRQVRGTDTQYF.

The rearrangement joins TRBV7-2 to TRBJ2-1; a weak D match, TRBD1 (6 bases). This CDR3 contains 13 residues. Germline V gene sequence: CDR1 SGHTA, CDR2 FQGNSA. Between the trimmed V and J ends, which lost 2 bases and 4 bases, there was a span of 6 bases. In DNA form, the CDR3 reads TGTGCCAGCAGCTTACAGGGGTACAATGAGCAGTTCTTC. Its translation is CASSLQGYNEQFF.

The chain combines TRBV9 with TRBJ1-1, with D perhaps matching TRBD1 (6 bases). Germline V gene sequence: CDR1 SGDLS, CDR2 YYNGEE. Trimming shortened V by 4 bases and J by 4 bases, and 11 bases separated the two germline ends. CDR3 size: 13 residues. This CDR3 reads CASSTQGGTEAFF. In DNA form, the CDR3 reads TGTGCCAGCAGCACACAGGGTGGCACTGAAGCTTTCTTT.

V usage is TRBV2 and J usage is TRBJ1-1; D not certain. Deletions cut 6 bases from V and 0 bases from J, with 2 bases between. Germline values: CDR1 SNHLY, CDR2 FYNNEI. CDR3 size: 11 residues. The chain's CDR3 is CASRMNTEAFF. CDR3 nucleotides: TGTGCCAGCAGGATGAACACTGAAGCTTTCTTT.

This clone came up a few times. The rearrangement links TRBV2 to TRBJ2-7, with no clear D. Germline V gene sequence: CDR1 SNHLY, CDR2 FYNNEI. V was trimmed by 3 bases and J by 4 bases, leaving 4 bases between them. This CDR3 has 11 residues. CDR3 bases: TGTGCCAGCAGTGACCCGTACGAGCAGTACGTC. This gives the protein CASSDPYEQYV.

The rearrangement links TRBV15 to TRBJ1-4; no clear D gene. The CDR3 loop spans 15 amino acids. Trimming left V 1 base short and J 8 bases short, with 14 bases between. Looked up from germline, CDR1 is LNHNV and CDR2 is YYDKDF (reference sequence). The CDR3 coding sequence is TGTGCCACCAGCAGAGTGGCGGATACCCGCGAAAAACTGTTTTTT. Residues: CATSRVADTREKLFF.

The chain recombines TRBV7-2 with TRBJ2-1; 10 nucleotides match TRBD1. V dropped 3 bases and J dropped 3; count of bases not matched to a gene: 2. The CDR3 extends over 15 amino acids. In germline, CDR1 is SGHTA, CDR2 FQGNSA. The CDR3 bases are TGTGCCAGCAGCTTGGGACAGGGGATCTACAATGAGCAGTTCTTC. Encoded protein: CASSLGQGIYNEQFF.